The 16 T cell receptor beta chains in this list originate from one sample, sequenced in a study of cytomegalovirus exposure and HLA in healthy donors. The assay was immunoSEQ multiplex PCR, and TCRdb's table has in-frame clones only and misses some. The sample holds 100,000 to 150,000 clones, 75% to 90% seen once. Sequenced: PBMCs. These receptors all stem from a woman under 30 in good health and CMV-seronegative.

A single count supports this clone. The chain joins TRBV15 to TRBJ1-1, with TRBD1 as a possible D gene (5 bases). V lost 3 bases to trimming and J lost 6 bases, with 20 bases between them. The CDR3 consists of 16 residues. The V gene's germline CDR1 is LNHNV and CDR2 YYDKDF (reference sequence). The CDR3 is CATSRRKGFGGSEAFF. The CDR3, as DNA: TGTGCCACCAGCAGGCGCAAGGGGTTTGGAGGGTCTGAAGCTTTCTTT.

V is TRBV6-5 and J is TRBJ2-7, with D perhaps matching TRBD1 (6 bases). The ends were cut back, 6 bases at V and 6 bases at J, with 18 bases in the middle. The CDR3 spans 14 residues. The germline CDR1 and CDR2 sequences are MNHEY and SVGAGI. Written as DNA, the CDR3 is TGTGCCAGCAGAGCAGGATCTCCGGACAGCGAGCAGTACGTC. Translated, it gives CASRAGSPDSEQYV.

The chain recombines TRBV10-1 with TRBJ2-1; the match to TRBD2 covers 7 bases. V dropped 3 bases and J dropped 4; count of bases not matched to a gene: 3. From germline, CDR1 is WNHNN and CDR2 SYGVQD (reference sequence). The CDR3 is 14 amino acids. The CDR3 DNA reads as TGCGCCAGCAGTGAAACTAGCGAGTACAATGAGCAGTTCTTC. Protein sequence: CASSETSEYNEQFF.

This chain joins TRBV6-6 and TRBJ1-2; 8 bases fit TRBD1. J gave up 7 bases and V 4 bases, and 8 bases lay outside the gene matches. The CDR3 runs 14 residues. Germline CDR1 and CDR2: MNHNY and SVGAGI (reference sequence). CDR3 sequence (DNA): TGTGCCAGCAGTTTCGAACAGGGGGTGGGTGGCTACACCTTC. Translated, it gives CASSFEQGVGGYTF.

The CDR3 protein is CASSPLALSYNEQFF. The CDR3 region has the DNA TGTGCCAGCAGCCCACTAGCTCTTTCCTACAATGAGCAGTTCTTC. The chain couples TRBV6-5 to TRBJ2-1; D perhaps matches TRBD2 (6 bases). V was clipped by 6 bases and J by 1 base, with 13 bases between them. Germline V gene sequence: CDR1 MNHEY, CDR2 SVGAGI. The CDR3 consists of 15 residues.

The chain carries TRBV11-3 and TRBJ2-3, with 11 bases fitting TRBD2. The CDR3 sequence is 12 residues long. V lost 5 bases to trimming and J lost 11 bases; unmatched junction nucleotides: 3. Germline CDR1 reads SGHNT; CDR2 reads YENEEA. This CDR3 is CASSNSGRGQYF. CDR3 bases: TGTGCCAGCAGCAATAGCGGGAGGGGGCAGTATTTT.

The chain employs TRBV7-7 and TRBJ2-1; D is possibly TRBD2 (5 bases). The CDR3 runs to 15 residues. CDR1 is SSHAT, CDR2 FNYEAQ, per germline (reference sequence). Trimming left V 1 base short and J 4 bases short, with 11 bases between. The CDR3 spells CASSLGLAVYNEQFF. In DNA form, the CDR3 reads TGTGCCAGCAGCTTAGGCCTAGCTGTATACAATGAGCAGTTCTTC.

This sequence joins TRBV27 and TRBJ2-3; the match to TRBD2 covers 9 bases. V shed 4 bases and J 2 bases; nucleotides not matched to a gene: 4. CDR3 length: 15 amino acids. Germline CDR1 is MNHEY and CDR2 is SMNVEV (reference sequence). The CDR3 sequence: CASSYTSGFTDTQYF. As DNA, the CDR3 is TGTGCCAGCAGTTACACTAGCGGGTTCACAGATACGCAGTATTTT.

V usage is TRBV7-6 and J usage is TRBJ2-2; TRBD2 aligns across 9 bases. This CDR3 spans 15 amino acids. V shed 5 bases, J shed 7 bases, and the junction held 8 bases outside the gene matches. Germline lookup yields CDR1 SGHVS and CDR2 FNYEAQ. CDR3 coding DNA: TGTGCCAGCAGCACCGTAGCGGGAGTAGGCGGGGAGCTGTTTTTT. Translating it yields CASSTVAGVGGELFF.

This clone was seen only a few times. The chain is built from TRBV18 and TRBJ2-7; D possibly corresponds to TRBD2 (5 bases). The CDR3 has 13 residues. Germline loops: CDR1 KGHSH, CDR2 LQKENI. The V and J ends lost 3 bases and 3 bases respectively, with 9 bases between them. CDR3 loop: CASSPRAGYEQYV. DNA for the CDR3: TGTGCCAGCTCACCGAGGGCAGGCTACGAGCAGTACGTC.

Remarks on this clone: Other DNA sequences in this specimen translate into the identical CDR3. The chain recombines TRBV7-2 with TRBJ2-1, with 7 nucleotides matching TRBD2. CDR1 is SGHTA, CDR2 FQGNSA, per germline. V gave up 0 bases and J gave up 2 bases; unmatched junction bases: 1. This CDR3 contains 15 residues. CDR3 region: CASSLAGGTYNEQFF. DNA for the CDR3: TGTGCCAGCAGCTTAGCGGGAGGGACCTACAATGAGCAGTTCTTC.

J is TRBJ2-1 and V is TRBV5-6; 9 bases are shared with TRBD2. Germline CDR1 reads SGHDT; CDR2 reads YYEEEE. There are 18 residues in the CDR3. Germline trimming cut 3 bases from V and 2 bases from J; bases unmatched to any gene: 12. The CDR3 sequence is CASSSGRREGLPYNEQFF. The DNA of the CDR3 is TGTGCCAGCAGCTCCGGCCGGCGGGAGGGCCTCCCCTACAATGAGCAGTTCTTC.

V gene TRBV6-1 combines with J gene TRBJ1-5, with 9 bases identical to TRBD1. The length of the CDR3 is 17 residues. J lost 7 bases, V lost 3 bases, and 13 bases had no gene match. Per germline, CDR1 MNHNS and CDR2 SASEGT. CDR3 residues: CASSEFPGTGRSQPQHF. Here the CDR3 DNA reads TGTGCCAGCAGTGAGTTCCCTGGGACAGGGAGGAGCCAGCCCCAGCATTTT.

J is TRBJ2-2 and V is TRBV5-1; perhaps TRBD1 as D (6 bases). The CDR3 loop spans 16 amino acids. The V gene's germline CDR1 is SGHRS and CDR2 YFSETQ. V shed 0 bases and J shed 3 bases, with 12 bases lying between them. The CDR3 nucleotides read TGCGCCAGCAGCTTGGAGGCAGGGGTGGACACCGGGGAGCTGTTTTTT. Protein: CASSLEAGVDTGELFF.

The CDR3 spells CARSSLAGFQETQYF. CDR3 nucleotides: TGTGCCAGAAGCTCGCTAGCGGGCTTCCAAGAGACCCAGTACTTC. The genes are TRBV5-3 and TRBJ2-5; 8 bases are a match to TRBD2. TRBV5-3 is reported as an ORF; its role is uncertain. V gave up 3 bases and J gave up 1 base; unmatched junction bases: 5. There are 15 residues in the CDR3.

V usage is TRBV15 and J usage is TRBJ2-7; 11 bases are shared with TRBD2. The CDR3 is made up of 16 amino acids. The V segment lost 9 bases and the J segment 3 bases; nucleotides outside the gene matches: 13. Germline V gene data show CDR1 as LNHNV and CDR2 as YYDKDF (reference sequence). This CDR3 reads CATSGTSGQSVYEQYF. The CDR3 region has the DNA TGTGCCACTTCCGGGACTAGCGGCCAATCTGTCTACGAGCAGTACTTC.